These 9 T cell receptor beta chains came from one sample sequenced in a study of Graves' ophthalmopathy and Graves' hyperthyroidism. RNA transcripts were the source from which TCR beta CDR3 regions were amplified. Amplification began with first-round RT-PCR using HTBI primers, then second-round multiplex PCR was performed. TCRdb re-analysed the multiplex PCR reads in MiXCR, keeping a single row per CDR3 protein. There are over a million distinct CDR3 sequences in the sample; about two fifths occur only once, and around 10% lies in the top ten. The sequenced sample was peripheral blood or thyroid tissue (not recorded which). The receptors were sampled from an adult man with Graves' hyperthyroidism.

V and J are TRBV7-9 and TRBJ2-7; perhaps TRBD2 as D (5 bases). With 5 bases removed from V and 2 bases from J, the gap between germline ends came to 13 bases. Germline CDR1 and CDR2: SEHNR and FQNEAQ (reference sequence). The CDR3 consists of 14 residues. The CDR3 DNA reads as TGTGCCAGCAGCGTTTTCGAGAGGGCCTACGAGCAGTACTTC. Amino acid sequence: CASSVFERAYEQYF.

This clonotype was seen repeatedly, ten times or more. This chain uses TRBV7-2 with TRBJ2-7, with D possibly matching TRBD2 (5 bases). CDR1 is SGHTA, CDR2 FQGNSA, per germline. The length of the CDR3 is 15 residues. V was cut by 0 bases and J by 2 bases, with 11 bases left in between. The CDR3 DNA reads as TGTGCCAGCAGCTTAGCGGCTAGCTTCGCCTACGAGCAGTACTTC. Its protein is CASSLAASFAYEQYF.

The chain joins TRBV7-2 to TRBJ2-5, with 13 bases that match TRBD2. The CDR3 sequence is 17 residues long. Germline V CDR1 and CDR2: SGHTA, FQGNSA. The J segment lost 4 bases and the V segment lost 5 bases, leaving 10 bases of the junction unmatched. The CDR3 DNA is TGTGCCAGCAGCCCCTCCGGCGGACTAGCGGGAGTAGAGACCCAGTACTTC. This sequence encodes CASSPSGGLAGVETQYF. Drawing the rest from reference TRBV7-2 and TRBJ2-5, the complete variable domain is GAGVSQSPSNKVTEKGKDVELRCDPISGHTALYWYRQSLGQGLEFLIYFQGNSAPDKSGLPSDRFSAERTGGSVSTLTIQRTQQEDSAVYLCASSPSGGLAGVETQYFGPGTRLLVL.

The gene calls are TRBV12-3 or TRBV12-4 and TRBJ1-5; D not resolved. The CDR3 extends over 13 amino acids. V shed 11 bases and J shed 0 bases, with 11 bases lying between them. As DNA, the CDR3 is TGTGCCGTCGCGACATATAGCAATCAGCCCCAGCATTTT. Amino acid sequence: CAVATYSNQPQHF.

This chain uses TRBV19 with TRBJ1-4; 9 bases fit TRBD1. V lost 5 bases to trimming and J lost 7 bases; unmatched junction nucleotides: 8. Germline CDR1 and CDR2: LNHDA and SQIVND (reference sequence). CDR3 size: 15 residues. CDR3 amino acids: CASSLKGQGSEKLFF. The CDR3 DNA reads TGTGCCAGTAGTCTCAAGGGACAGGGAAGTGAAAAACTGTTTTTT.

This clonotype was observed many times. V is TRBV3-1 and J is TRBJ1-2, with D possibly matching TRBD1 (6 bases). V was trimmed by 1 base and J by 8 bases, leaving 14 bases between them. The CDR3 runs 14 residues. The germline V gene encodes CDR1 LGHDT and CDR2 YNNKEL (reference sequence). DNA for the CDR3: TGTGCCAGCAGCCAAGTGACAGGCTTCTACGGCTACACCTTC. Amino acid sequence: CASSQVTGFYGYTF.

The chain links TRBV10-3 to TRBJ2-7; 10 bases are a match to TRBD1. This CDR3 region has 13 residues. The junction had 4 bases not matched to a gene; V was cut back by 5 bases and J by 6 bases. Germline V gives CDR1 ENHRY, CDR2 SYGVKD. The CDR3 DNA follows: TGTGCCATCAGTCCGGGACAGGGGTTCGAGCAGTACTTC. This gives the protein CAISPGQGFEQYF.

The V gene is TRBV20-1, the J gene TRBJ2-7, with D perhaps matching TRBD1 (5 bases). CDR1 DFQATT and CDR2 SNEGSKA come from the germline V gene (reference sequence). The CDR3 contains 14 residues. The germline V and J ends were trimmed by 1 base and 7 bases, with 17 bases remaining between them. CDR3 region: CSARVQASYNEQYF. In DNA form, the CDR3 reads TGCAGTGCTAGAGTACAGGCGTCCTACAATGAGCAGTACTTC.

The rearrangement links TRBV20-1 to TRBJ1-6; D might be TRBD1 (5 bases). Trimming removed 3 bases at V and 5 bases at J, with 14 bases between. Germline V gene data show CDR1 as DFQATT and CDR2 as SNEGSKA (reference sequence). The CDR3 extends over 15 amino acids. The CDR3 is CSASQGIADNSPLHF. The CDR3 DNA reads as TGCAGTGCTAGCCAGGGTATAGCTGATAATTCACCCCTCCACTTT.